These T cell receptor beta chains were read from a single sample in a study of blood T cell repertoires in COVID-19. Here immunoSEQ multiplex PCR was the method, and the copy in TCRdb shows in-frame clones only, minus some. Of 55,000 to 80,000 clones listed, around 82% are singletons. Sequencing input: peripheral blood. The receptors were sampled from a man over 45 with active COVID-19. CDR3s include the opening cysteine and the closing phenylalanine or tryptophan. A D gene is named only where the DNA matches it firmly.

d_gene	j_gene	v_gene	CDR3aa
NA	TRBJ2-7	TRBV6-5	CASSYPQAYEQYF
NA	TRBJ2-3	TRBV7-3	CASSLSPPADTQYF
NA	TRBJ1-2	TRBV19	CASSTLGQSHGYTF
TRBD1	TRBJ1-2	TRBV30	CAWSDGTVDGYTF
NA	TRBJ1-2	TRBV28	CASTSQGPHYGYTF
TRBD2	TRBJ2-5	TRBV28	CASSRLAGGVGTQYF
NA	TRBJ2-7	TRBV24-1	CATGDGGVYEQYF
NA	TRBJ2-1	TRBV5-4	CASRPGLGDNEQFF
NA	TRBJ2-3	TRBV6-5	CASRPLTSDTQYF
NA	TRBJ2-7	TRBV7-3	CASSLNPGELGEQYF
NA	TRBJ2-2	TRBV18	CASSLTARAGELFF
NA	TRBJ2-7	TRBV5-5	CASSRGWSRGILYEQYF
TRBD2	TRBJ2-3	TRBV7-2	CASSLRREWGTDTQYF
NA	TRBJ2-3	TRBV20-1	CSASRESRQYF
NA	TRBJ1-1	TRBV2	CASSGLRNTEAFF
TRBD1	TRBJ1-2	TRBV12-3/TRBV12-4	CASSSGGRSGYTF
NA	TRBJ2-3	TRBV5-4	CASSFDGGASTDTQYF
TRBD1	TRBJ2-7	TRBV5-1	CASSPGWDRATYEQYF
TRBD1	TRBJ2-1	TRBV11-1	CASSLGGQGWEQFF
NA	TRBJ2-7	TRBV3-1/TRBV3-2	CASSQTVSYEQYF
NA	TRBJ2-1	TRBV5-1	CASSLDGRAYNEQFF
NA	TRBJ2-7	TRBV6-5	CASIEVGTYEQYF
TRBD1	TRBJ1-6	TRBV7-9	CASSNGQANSPLHF
TRBD2	TRBJ2-1	TRBV10-2	CASSEPTSGGANEQFF
NA	TRBJ2-5	TRBV6-1	CASSEELDSQETQYF
NA	TRBJ1-1	TRBV27	CASSPYEGRGTEAFF
NA	TRBJ1-1	TRBV6-5	CASPNSYGNTEAFF
NA	TRBJ1-1	TRBV25-1	CASRHYGRNTEAFF
NA	TRBJ1-5	TRBV2	CASSDRDNQPQHF
NA	TRBJ2-7	TRBV18	CASSPSLNYEQYF
NA	TRBJ1-2	TRBV7-9	CASSLGQNYGYTF
NA	TRBJ2-3	TRBV9	CASSLGSPDTQYF
NA	TRBJ2-3	TRBV11-2	CASSPWTVSTDTQYF
NA	TRBJ2-1	TRBV5-1	CASSLGAGLDNEQFF
TRBD1	TRBJ2-5	TRBV5-6	CASSLLGGQGETQYF
NA	TRBJ1-2	TRBV29-1	CSVEDSRGHGYTF
NA	TRBJ1-2	TRBV5-1	CASSLASLSGYTF
NA	TRBJ2-4	TRBV6-1	CASSEALRIQYF
NA	TRBJ2-5	TRBV4-2	CASSQGTTDTSGETQYF
NA	TRBJ1-1	TRBV30	CAQESTEAFF
TRBD1	TRBJ1-5	TRBV13	CASSLGGQGLGPQHF
NA	TRBJ2-7	TRBV19	CASSIDPTENYEQYF
NA	TRBJ2-7	TRBV19	CASSQQGDGYEQYF
TRBD2	TRBJ2-1	TRBV13	CASSSGLADYNEQFF
TRBD1	TRBJ1-1	TRBV6-5	CASSPPTGERQAFF
TRBD1	TRBJ2-7	TRBV7-3	CASSSSSTGSYYEQYF
TRBD1	TRBJ1-1	TRBV11-3	CASRGMGQMNTEAFF
TRBD1	TRBJ1-2	TRBV5-1	CASSLESGQGAYGYTF
TRBD1	TRBJ1-2	TRBV30	CAWSFPLRGRRGYTF
NA	TRBJ1-2	TRBV7-9	CASSLARAFNYGYTF
TRBD1	TRBJ2-5	TRBV19	CASSIPSRQGALETQYF
NA	TRBJ1-2	TRBV4-1	CASSQEGAQNYGYTF
TRBD1	TRBJ1-5	TRBV6-6	CASSLQGDGPDQPQHF
TRBD2	TRBJ2-2	TRBV11-3	CASSLGTSGSNTGELFF